This TCR beta chain was documented in a study of blood T cell repertoires in COVID-19. Study at large: Spain, Italy and the United States supplied samples that represented acute and convalescent COVID-19. The cDNA or gDNA used as material had been derived from T cells, B-cell-depleted T cells, or PBMCs.

As regards this clone: The sample holds other DNA sequences that translate to the same CDR3.

Authors' data handling: Using reference gene primer amplification, nucleated cell counts were estimated. The protocol was immunoSEQ multiplex PCR, while the TCRdb copy is restricted to in-frame clones and leaves out a portion. That table gives V, J and clone size, and the DNA gave D and trimming. Of under 200,000 clones detected, roughly 90% appear once; the ten largest clones hold 0.5% to 0.65%. The CDR3 totals 17 residues. The germline V gene encodes CDR1 SGHTA and CDR2 FQGNSA. The ends lost 1 base at V and 4 bases at J; junction bases unmatched: 4. The TCR sequence derives from a man in his forties or fifties with acute or convalescent COVID-19. Sequencing was performed on peripheral blood. The J gene is TRBJ2-5, the V gene TRBV7-2; TRBD2 agrees at 15 bases. The CDR3 region is CASSLGTSGGAGETQYF. The CDR3 bases are TGTGCCAGCAGCTTAGGGACTAGCGGGGGGGCCGGAGAGACCCAGTACTTC.